The 17 T cell receptor beta chains presented below share a single source sample, sequenced in a study of early T cells in non-severe SARS-CoV-2 infection. Each CDR3 protein gets one entry after TCRdb re-called the 5' RACE reads with MiXCR. The sample carries about 59,000 distinct CDR3 sequences, 10% to 15% recorded once. Sequencing used whole blood. Receptors originate from an adult who was a healthcare worker with PCR-confirmed SARS-CoV-2 infection or an uninfected control (not recorded which).

With respect to this clonotype: Given a much more abundant clone one base away, this may be a read error. This chain uses TRBV5-1 with TRBJ1-5, with D unresolved. The length of the CDR3 is 15 residues. Germline V gives CDR1 SGHRS, CDR2 YFSETQ. CDR3 sequence reads: CASSLGPMSNQPQQF. In nucleotides, the CDR3 is TGCGCCAGCAGCTTGGGCCCTATGAGCAATCAGCCCCAGCAATTT. The whole variable domain, remainder taken from reference TRBV5-1 and TRBJ1-5, is KAGVTQTPRYLIKTRGQQVTLSCSPISGHRSVSWYQQTPGQGLQFLFEYFSETQRNKGNFPGRFSGRQFSNSRSEMNVSTLELGDSALYLCASSLGPMSNQPQQFGDGTRLSIL.

Judged by abundance, this clonotype is medium-sized (0.01 to 0.1%). The chain recombines TRBV6-2 or TRBV6-3 with TRBJ2-3; 14 bases map to TRBD2. Germline V gene sequence: CDR1 MNHEY, CDR2 SVGEGT. There are 19 residues in the CDR3. The V and J ends lost 5 bases and 1 base, in that order; junction bases with no gene match: 11. The CDR3 loop reads CASSPPGLAGEGGTDTQYF. CDR3 bases: TGTGCCAGCAGTCCACCGGGACTAGCGGGGGAAGGGGGCACAGATACGCAGTATTTT.

The rearrangement links TRBV5-1 to TRBJ2-1, with 14 bases that match TRBD2. The CDR3 has 17 residues. Trimming removed 4 bases from V and 7 bases from J; junction bases left unmatched: 10. Looked up from germline, CDR1 is SGHRS and CDR2 is YFSETQ. CDR3 protein: CASSPLGLAGEENEQFF. CDR3 bases: TGCGCCAGCAGCCCACTGGGACTAGCGGGAGAGGAGAATGAGCAGTTCTTC.

This clonotype was recorded many times. V and J are TRBV5-1 and TRBJ2-3, with D perhaps matching TRBD1 (6 bases). The CDR3 has 16 amino acids. The V end was cut by 0 bases, the J end by 2 bases, with 13 bases between. Germline values: CDR1 SGHRS, CDR2 YFSETQ. This chain's CDR3 is CASSLAWTDPTDTQYF. In DNA, the CDR3 is TGCGCCAGCAGCTTGGCCTGGACAGACCCCACAGATACGCAGTATTTT.

There are many counts of this clonotype. The genes are TRBV12-3 or TRBV12-4 and TRBJ2-3; D call uncertain. With 1 base removed from V and 2 bases from J, the gap between germline ends came to 7 bases. The CDR3 covers 14 residues. The CDR3 DNA reads as TGTGCCAGCAGTTTAGTTGGGGTCACAGATACGCAGTATTTT. Encoded protein: CASSLVGVTDTQYF.

This clonotype was recorded at least ten times. The chain combines TRBV20-1 with TRBJ2-2, with 11 bases fitting TRBD2. The CDR3 extends over 16 amino acids. Germline values: CDR1 DFQATT, CDR2 SNEGSKA (reference sequence). J gave up 3 bases and V 1 base, and 4 bases lay outside the gene matches. CDR3 bases: TGCAGTGCTAGAGGTAGCGGGAGGGCCTACACCGGGGAGCTGTTTTTT. It encodes CSARGSGRAYTGELFF.

This clonotype was picked up many times. This rearrangement joins TRBV29-1 to TRBJ2-1; 8 bases match TRBD2. Germline values: CDR1 SQVTM, CDR2 ANQGSEA. The J segment lost 8 bases and the V segment lost 6 bases, leaving 6 bases of the junction unmatched. The CDR3 has 12 amino acids. CDR3: CSVDDGRDEQFF. The CDR3, as DNA: TGCAGCGTCGACGACGGGAGGGATGAGCAGTTCTTC.

The chain has TRBV2 and TRBJ1-1, with 7 bases lining up with TRBD1. The CDR3 extends over 15 amino acids. Per the germline V gene, CDR1 is SNHLY and CDR2 is FYNNEI. V lost 6 bases to trimming and J lost 2 bases; unmatched junction nucleotides: 9. The CDR3 DNA sequence: TGTGCCAGCAGACAGGGGCTCTTATTAAACACTGAAGCTTTCTTT. Its translation: CASRQGLLLNTEAFF.

At least ten counts were recorded for this clonotype. The chain has TRBV3-1 and TRBJ2-3, with TRBD1 as a possible D gene (6 bases). Trimming left V 5 bases short and J 6 bases short, with 15 bases between. The CDR3 has 14 amino acids. Germline loops: CDR1 LGHDT, CDR2 YNNKEL (reference sequence). This chain's CDR3 is CASSYGQPSDTQYF. The CDR3 nucleotides are TGTGCCAGCAGCTACGGACAGCCTTCGGATACGCAGTATTTT.

This clonotype was detected ten times or more. The CDR3 coding sequence is TGTGCCAGCACGGGCGCGCACAATGAGCAGTTCTTC. This encodes CASTGAHNEQFF. The chain recombines TRBV28 with TRBJ2-1; D gene unclear. The CDR3 extends over 12 amino acids. Germline assignment: CDR1 MDHEN and CDR2 SYDVKM. V lost 7 bases and J 5 bases, leaving 9 bases between the germline ends.

This clonotype came up many times. V and J are TRBV19 and TRBJ1-5; possible D gene TRBD1, 6 bases. Germline CDR1 LNHDA, CDR2 SQIVND (reference sequence). The CDR3 runs 15 residues. V lost 6 bases and J lost 6, with 18 bases in between. This CDR3 reads CASRLRGRDRQPQHF. The CDR3 bases are TGTGCCAGTAGACTTAGGGGGAGGGACCGTCAGCCCCAGCATTTT.

In its sample, this clonotype was seen many times. This sequence joins TRBV10-3 and TRBJ2-3, with 10 bases lining up with TRBD1. Germline lookup yields CDR1 ENHRY and CDR2 SYGVKD. This CDR3 contains 14 residues. V lost 6 bases, J lost 4 bases, and 4 bases stayed unmatched. The CDR3 loop reads CAISIGQGADTQYF. DNA of the CDR3: TGTGCCATCAGCATCGGACAGGGGGCAGATACGCAGTATTTT.

The chain recombines TRBV5-1 with TRBJ1-4, with D unresolved. Trimming cost V 4 bases and J 5 bases, with 15 bases left between them. Germline-derived CDR1 and CDR2 are SGHRS and YFSETQ. This CDR3 is built from 15 residues. Written as DNA, the CDR3 is TGCGCCAGCAGCCCCCGGCCGGGTGTGAATGAAAAACTGTTTTTT. This translates into CASSPRPGVNEKLFF.

This clonotype was detected ten times or more. V is TRBV24-1 and J is TRBJ2-1; tentatively, D is TRBD2 (6 bases). Germline V gene data show CDR1 as KGHDR and CDR2 as SFDVKD. The CDR3 length is 17 residues. Trimming stripped 2 bases from V and 0 bases from J, with 13 bases between. The CDR3 sequence: CATSDSSARSSYNEQFF. The CDR3 coding sequence is TGTGCCACCAGTGATTCTAGCGCCCGAAGCTCCTACAATGAGCAGTTCTTC.

This clonotype occurred many times. The V call is TRBV30, the J call TRBJ2-7, with 7 bases matching TRBD1. The CDR3 has 12 residues. Germline V gene lookup returns CDR1 GTSNPN and CDR2 SVGIG (reference sequence). V dropped 4 bases and J dropped 2; count of bases not matched to a gene: 2. CDR3 region: CAWTRGTYEQYF. The DNA of the CDR3 is TGTGCCTGGACCAGGGGGACCTACGAGCAGTACTTC.

The J gene is TRBJ2-7, the V gene TRBV11-2, with TRBD1 matching over 8 bases. Per germline, CDR1 SGHAT and CDR2 FQNNGV. The length of the CDR3 is 17 residues. Losses at the gene ends were 1 base for V and 3 bases for J; bases not matched to a gene: 11. As DNA, the CDR3 is TGTGCCAGCAGCTTAGGAGTAACCGGGACAGGCCTCTACGAGCAGTACTTC. It encodes CASSLGVTGTGLYEQYF.

This clonotype was seen only a few times. V gene TRBV28 combines with J gene TRBJ2-7; D call uncertain. The germline V gene encodes CDR1 MDHEN and CDR2 SYDVKM. V lost 4 bases and J lost 2, with 6 bases in between. This CDR3 is 12 amino acids long. CDR3 coding DNA: TGTGCCAGCAGTTCAAGCACCTACGAGCAGTACTTC. It translates to CASSSSTYEQYF.